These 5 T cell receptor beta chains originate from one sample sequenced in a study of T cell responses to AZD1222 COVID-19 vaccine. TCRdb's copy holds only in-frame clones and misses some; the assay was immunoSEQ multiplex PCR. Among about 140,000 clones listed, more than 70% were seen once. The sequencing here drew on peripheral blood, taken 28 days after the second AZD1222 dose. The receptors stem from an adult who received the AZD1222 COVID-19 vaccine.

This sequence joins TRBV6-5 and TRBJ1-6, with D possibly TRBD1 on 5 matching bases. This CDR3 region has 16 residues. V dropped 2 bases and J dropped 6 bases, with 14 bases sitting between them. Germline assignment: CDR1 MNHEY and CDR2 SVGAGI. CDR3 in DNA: TGTGCCAGCAGTTACCGGGGCAGGGATATTAATTCACCCCTCCACTTT. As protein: CASSYRGRDINSPLHF.

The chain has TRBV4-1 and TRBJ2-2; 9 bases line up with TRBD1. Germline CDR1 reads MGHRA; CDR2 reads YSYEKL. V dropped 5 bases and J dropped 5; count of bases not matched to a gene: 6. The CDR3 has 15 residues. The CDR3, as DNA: TGCGCCAGCAGCACCAACAGGGGGCTTACCGGGGAGCTGTTTTTT. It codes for CASSTNRGLTGELFF.

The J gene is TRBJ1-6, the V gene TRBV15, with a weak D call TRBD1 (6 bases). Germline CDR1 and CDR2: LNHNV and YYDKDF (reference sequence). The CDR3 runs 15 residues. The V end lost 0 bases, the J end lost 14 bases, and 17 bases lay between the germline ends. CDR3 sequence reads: CATSRDPGGVGSLHF. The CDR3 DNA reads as TGTGCCACCAGCAGAGATCCGGGGGGCGTGGGATCCCTCCACTTT. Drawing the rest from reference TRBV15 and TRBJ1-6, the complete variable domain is DAMVIQNPRYQVTQFGKPVTLSCSQTLNHNVMYWYQQKSSQAPKLLFHYYDKDFNNEADTPDNFQSRRPNTSFCFLDIRSPGLGDTAMYLCATSRDPGGVGSLHFGNGTRLTVT.

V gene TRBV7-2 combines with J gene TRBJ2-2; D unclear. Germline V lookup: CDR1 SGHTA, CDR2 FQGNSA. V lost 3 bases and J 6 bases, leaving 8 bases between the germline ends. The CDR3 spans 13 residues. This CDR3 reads CASSFMRSGELFF. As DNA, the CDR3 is TGTGCCAGCAGCTTTATGAGGTCCGGGGAGCTGTTTTTT.

The CDR3 DNA is TGTGCCAGCTCACCTGGTATAGCGGTAGAGTATGAGCAGTACTTC. Translating gives CASSPGIAVEYEQYF. This rearrangement joins TRBV18 to TRBJ2-7, with D maybe TRBD2 (6 bases). The V gene's germline CDR1 is KGHSH and CDR2 LQKENI. The V end was cut by 3 bases, the J end by 7 bases, with 19 bases between. This CDR3 is 15 amino acids long.